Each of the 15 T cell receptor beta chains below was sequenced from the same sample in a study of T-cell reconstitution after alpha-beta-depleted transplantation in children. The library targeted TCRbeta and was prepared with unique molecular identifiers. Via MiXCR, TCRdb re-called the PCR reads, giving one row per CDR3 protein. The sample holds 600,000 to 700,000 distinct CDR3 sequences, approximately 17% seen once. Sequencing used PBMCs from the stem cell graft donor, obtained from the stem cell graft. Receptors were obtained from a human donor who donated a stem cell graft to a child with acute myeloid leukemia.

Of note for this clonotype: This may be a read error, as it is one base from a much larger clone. The CDR3 sequence is CCASLAGAVGIPDTQYF. CDR3 DNA sequence: TGCTGTGCTAGTCTAGCGGGGGCCGTAGGGATCCCAGATACGCAGTATTTT. The rearrangement links TRBV20-1 to TRBJ2-3; 10 positions match TRBD2. CDR3 length equals 17 residues. Germline lookup yields CDR1 DFQATT and CDR2 SNEGSKA (reference sequence).

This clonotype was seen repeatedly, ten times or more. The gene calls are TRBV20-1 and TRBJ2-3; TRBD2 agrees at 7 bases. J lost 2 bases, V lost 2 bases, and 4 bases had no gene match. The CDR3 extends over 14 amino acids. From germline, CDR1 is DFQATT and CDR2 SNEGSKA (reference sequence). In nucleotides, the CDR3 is TGCAGTGCTAGATATGGGGGGGACACAGATACGCAGTATTTT. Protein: CSARYGGDTDTQYF.

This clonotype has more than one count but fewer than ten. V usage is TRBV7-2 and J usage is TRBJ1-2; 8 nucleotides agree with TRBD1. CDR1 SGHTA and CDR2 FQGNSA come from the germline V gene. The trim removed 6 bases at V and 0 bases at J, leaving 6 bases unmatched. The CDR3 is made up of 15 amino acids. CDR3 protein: CASRQTGVANYGYTF. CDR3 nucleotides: TGTGCCAGCAGGCAGACAGGGGTAGCTAACTATGGCTACACCTTC.

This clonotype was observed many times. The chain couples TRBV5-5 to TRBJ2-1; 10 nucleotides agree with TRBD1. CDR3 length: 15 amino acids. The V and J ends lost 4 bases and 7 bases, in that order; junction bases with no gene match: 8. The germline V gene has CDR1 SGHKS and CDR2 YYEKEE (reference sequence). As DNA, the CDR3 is TGTGCCAGCAGCCACGGACAGGGGGGGAGTAATGAGCAGTTCTTC. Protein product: CASSHGQGGSNEQFF.

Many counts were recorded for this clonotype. The CDR3 DNA reads TGCAGTGCTCGCCGGGGGCAGGGTAATGAAAAACTGTTTTTT. This encodes CSARRGQGNEKLFF. The gene calls are TRBV20-1 and TRBJ1-4; possible D gene TRBD1, 6 bases. Trimming pared 5 bases from V and 4 bases from J, leaving 14 bases between. The CDR3 length is 14 residues. Germline CDR1 DFQATT, CDR2 SNEGSKA (reference sequence).

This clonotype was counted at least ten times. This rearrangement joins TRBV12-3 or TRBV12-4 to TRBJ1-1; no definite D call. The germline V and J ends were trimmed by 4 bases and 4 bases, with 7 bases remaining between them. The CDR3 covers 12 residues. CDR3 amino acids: CASSSISTEAFF. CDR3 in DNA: TGTGCCAGCAGTTCAATCAGCACTGAAGCTTTCTTT.

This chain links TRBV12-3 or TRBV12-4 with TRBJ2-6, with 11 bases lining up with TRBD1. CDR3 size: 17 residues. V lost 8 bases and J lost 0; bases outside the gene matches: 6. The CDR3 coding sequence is TGTGCCAGCTCCCGGACAGGGGGCGTCTCTGGGGCCAACGTCCTGACTTTC. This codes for CASSRTGGVSGANVLTF.

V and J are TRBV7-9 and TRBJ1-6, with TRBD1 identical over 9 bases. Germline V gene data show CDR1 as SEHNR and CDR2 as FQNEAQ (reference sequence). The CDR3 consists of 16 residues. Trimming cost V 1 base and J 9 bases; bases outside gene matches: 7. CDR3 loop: CASSLGGDRAISPLHF. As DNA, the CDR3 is TGTGCCAGCAGCTTAGGGGGGGACAGGGCTATTTCACCCCTCCACTTT.

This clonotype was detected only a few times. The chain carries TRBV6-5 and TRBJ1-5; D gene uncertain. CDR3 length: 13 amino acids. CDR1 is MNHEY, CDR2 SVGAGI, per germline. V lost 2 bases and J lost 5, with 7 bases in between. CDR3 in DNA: TGTGCCAGCAGTTACAGGGCCCATCAGCCCCAGCATTTT. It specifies CASSYRAHQPQHF.

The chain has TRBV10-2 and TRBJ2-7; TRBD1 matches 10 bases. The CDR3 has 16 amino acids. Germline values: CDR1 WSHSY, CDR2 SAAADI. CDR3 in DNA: TGCGCCAGCCGTGAGGCCGGGACAGGGGACGGATACGAGCAGTACGTC. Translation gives CASREAGTGDGYEQYV.

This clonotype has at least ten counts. This CDR3 is CATSVGWVSSYNEQFF. CDR3 DNA: TGTGCCACCAGTGTAGGTTGGGTTAGCTCCTACAATGAGCAGTTCTTC. J is TRBJ2-1 and V is TRBV24-1; D is uncertain. The CDR3 has 16 amino acids. V was clipped by 5 bases and J by 0 bases, with 13 bases between them. Looked up from germline, CDR1 is KGHDR and CDR2 is SFDVKD.

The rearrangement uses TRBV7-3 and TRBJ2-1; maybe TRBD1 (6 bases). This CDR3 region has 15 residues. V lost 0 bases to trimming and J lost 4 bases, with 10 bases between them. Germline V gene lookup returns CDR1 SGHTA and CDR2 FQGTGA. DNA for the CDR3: TGTGCCAGCAGCTTAACGTCACAGGGATACAATGAGCAGTTCTTC. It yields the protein CASSLTSQGYNEQFF.

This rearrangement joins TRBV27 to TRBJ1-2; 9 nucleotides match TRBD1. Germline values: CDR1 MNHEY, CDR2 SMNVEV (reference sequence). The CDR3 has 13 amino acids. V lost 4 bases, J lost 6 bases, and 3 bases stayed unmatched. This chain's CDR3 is CASSSRQGDGYTF. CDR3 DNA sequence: TGTGCCAGCAGTTCGCGACAGGGGGATGGCTACACCTTC.

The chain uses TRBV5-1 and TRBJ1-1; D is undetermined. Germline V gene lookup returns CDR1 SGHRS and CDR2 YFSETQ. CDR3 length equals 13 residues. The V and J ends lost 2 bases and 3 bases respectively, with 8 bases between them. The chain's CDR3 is CASSFLSYTEAFF. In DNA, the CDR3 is TGCGCCAGCAGCTTCTTGAGTTACACTGAAGCTTTCTTT.

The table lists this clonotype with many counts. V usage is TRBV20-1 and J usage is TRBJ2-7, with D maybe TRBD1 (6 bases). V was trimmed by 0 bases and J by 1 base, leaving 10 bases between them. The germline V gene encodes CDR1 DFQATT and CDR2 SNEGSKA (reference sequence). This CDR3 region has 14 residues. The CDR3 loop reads CSARDLDRSYEQYF. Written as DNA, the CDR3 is TGCAGTGCTAGAGACTTGGACAGATCCTACGAGCAGTACTTC.